Included here is one T cell receptor (beta chain) sequence, with context. Its antigen is still unknown. Per-base qualities were not stored, and no clone one base away is much larger. The sample originates from a study of shared clonotypes between healthy human individuals (dated by TCRdb to the early 2020s). At the level of the whole study: A couple of women and a few men aged 18 to 49 years were included in the cohort. Each donor's leukapheresis produced roughly between about 0.9 and 9.5 billion PBMCs. To increase sequencing depth and limit assay-specific biases, different laboratories used diverse techniques to prepare libraries and sequence TCR repertoires. Blood TCR repertoires of 5 or 6 healthy adults were deeply sequenced to estimate repertoire size and the extent of clonotype sharing between individuals. For each donor, CD4 naive and CD4 memory were each given three plates, CD8 naive was given two plates, and CD8 memory was given one plate.

The CDR3 spans 15 residues, from the cysteine through the phenylalanine. Here the CDR3 DNA is all that survives: 45 bases in frame from base 1. CDR1 KGHSH and CDR2 LQKENI were looked up in the germline V gene. The V and J ends are trimmed by 2 bases and 5 bases, leaving 15 bases between them. Using the deep immunoSEQ assay, TCR CDR3 regions were amplified from genomic DNA by multiplex PCR. Extracted genomic DNA from each cell subset was spread evenly across all wells of several immunoSEQ 96-well plates, with each plate serving as a replicate. For sorted subsets, roughly 200 ng of genomic DNA, equivalent to tens of thousands of T cell genomes, went into each replicate PCR. The purified libraries were quantified using a Qubit 3.0 fluorometer, sized with a Bioanalyzer 2100, and then quantified again using the KAPA Library Quantification kit. Every immunoSEQ 96-well plate was sequenced on a dedicated single-read 150-cycle Illumina NextSeq 550 flow cell. Processing in the source paper ran as follows. The immunoSEQ output contained only junctional sequences without quality scores, so filtering could not match that applied to full-length reads. To assign V/J genes and CDR3, sequences were annotated against IMGT germline references using PyIR, a Python wrapper for IgBLAST v1.9. Reads were filtered out if the reads had weak V/J assignments (E-value above 1e-6), no CDR3, stop codons, out-of-frame junctions, or ambiguous translated residues. V3J clonotypes were defined as sequences sharing an identical inferred V gene, J gene, and CDR3 amino acid sequence. The percentage overlap between two repertoires was calculated by dividing the number of shared unique clonotypes by the size of the smaller repertoire. Three approaches were used to assess repertoire richness: RTK rarefaction, the Chao1 estimator, and Recon v2.1 estimates of unobserved clonotypes. For all TCRbeta clonotypes obtained by the gDNA method from a handful of donors, generation probabilities were computed with OLGA. This immuneACCESS table, as held by TCRdb, lists in-frame sequences with V and J called but not all clones. Of the missing ones, under half trace to an unresolved V gene in checked studies; the others have no known cause. The V and J calls and clone size come from that table; D and trimming were worked out from the DNA. This sample lists 2 million to 2.5 million clones; 95% were detected once. Together, the top ten hold more than 0.1% of the sample.

What the work shows at the level of the full study, not this receptor alone: Even with the large sequencing depth, rarefaction of the sorted-subset datasets indicated that sequencing was incomplete. Larger estimated clonotype richness was generally found for naive subsets than for memory subsets. Roughly 5.2% of naive CD4, 3.5% of naive CD8, about 2.4% of memory CD4, and approximately 0.4% of memory CD8 clonotypes were shared across several donors. Compared with non-shared clonotypes, clonotypes shared by all four sorted-subset donors had higher generation probabilities. Because the study included only a small number of donors, the genetic and exposure-history diversity represented was limited. Sampling was limited to blood, and TCR repertoires in tissue likely differ from TCR repertoires in blood. Pairwise subsampling indicated that sequencing depth was expected to affect the degree of clonotype sharing among donors.

The donors were healthy, HIV-negative adults who had no recently reported acute infections or vaccinations. Only Caucasian adults living in Nashville, Tennessee, USA were represented among the donors. CD4+ T cells were enriched by magnetic negative selection; naive cells were then positively selected on CD45RA, and the negative fraction formed the memory subset. Blood was obtained by leukapheresis, after which PBMCs were separated by Ficoll-Histopaque density gradient centrifugation and cryopreserved in liquid nitrogen vapor phase. Analytical flow cytometry was used to check the purity and quantity of every magnetically sorted T cell population. Genomic DNA was isolated from every sorted fraction and measured by UV absorbance on a Nanodrop 2000c.

This clonotype originated in a man younger than 35 in good health. The sequence links TRBV18 to TRBJ2-5; TRBD1 could be the D gene, as 6 bases match. Specimen: naive CD4+ T cells sorted from blood. Reading the label with the study, this specimen's cell subset or site is: CD45RA+ positively selected. The DNA is as follows: TGTGCCAGCTCACCAATCAGGGGATCGGGGGAGACCCAGTACTTC. Translated, this is CASSPIRGSGETQYF.